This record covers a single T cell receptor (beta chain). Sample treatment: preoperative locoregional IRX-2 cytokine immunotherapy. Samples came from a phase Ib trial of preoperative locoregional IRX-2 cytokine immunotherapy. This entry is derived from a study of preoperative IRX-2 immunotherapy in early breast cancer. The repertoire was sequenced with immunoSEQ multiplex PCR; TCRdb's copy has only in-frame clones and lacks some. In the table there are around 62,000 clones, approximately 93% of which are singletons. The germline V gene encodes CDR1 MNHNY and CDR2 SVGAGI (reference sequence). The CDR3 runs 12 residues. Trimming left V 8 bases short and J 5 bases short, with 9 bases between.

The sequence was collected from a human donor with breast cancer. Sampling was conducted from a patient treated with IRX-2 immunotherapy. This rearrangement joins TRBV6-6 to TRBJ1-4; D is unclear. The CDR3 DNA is TGTGCCAGCGCTCTGATGAATGAAAAACTGTTTTTT. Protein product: CASALMNEKLFF.